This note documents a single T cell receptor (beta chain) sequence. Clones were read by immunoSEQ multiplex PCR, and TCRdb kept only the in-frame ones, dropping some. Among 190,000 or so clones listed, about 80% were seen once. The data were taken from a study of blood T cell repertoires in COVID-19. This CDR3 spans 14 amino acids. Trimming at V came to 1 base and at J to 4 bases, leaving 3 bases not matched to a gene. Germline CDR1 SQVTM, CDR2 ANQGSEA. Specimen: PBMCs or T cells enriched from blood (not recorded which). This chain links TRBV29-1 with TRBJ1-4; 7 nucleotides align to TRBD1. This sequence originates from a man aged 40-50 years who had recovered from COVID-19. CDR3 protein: CSVEGAGGNEKLFF. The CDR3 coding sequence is TGCAGCGTTGAAGGGGCAGGGGGTAATGAAAAACTGTTTTTT. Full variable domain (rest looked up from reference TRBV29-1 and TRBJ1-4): SAVISQKPSRDICQRGTSLTIQCQVDSQVTMMFWYRQQPGQSLTLIATANQGSEATYESGFVIDKFPISRPNLTFSTLTVSNMSPEDSSIYLCSVEGAGGNEKLFFGSGTQLSVL.